This TCR beta chain emerged from a study of T cell repertoires in cytomegalovirus infection. The study, taken as a whole, reports: Cumulated frequencies of public TCR beta families served to identify carriers of CMV plus the relevant HLA. HLA-C-restricted, CMV-specific TCR beta clonotypes were dominant ex vivo.

Via MiXCR, TCRdb re-called the reads, giving one row per CDR3 protein. The sample has about 500,000 distinct CDR3 sequences, about 33% seen once. Comment on this clonotype: The target antigen is unknown.

The CDR3 has 15 residues. Germline-derived CDR1 and CDR2 are KGHDR and SFDVKD. V lost 9 bases and J lost 4, with 19 bases in between. The sequence was obtained from a human donor in good health (CMV status not recorded). Some clones in this sample may be carry-over from other donors' samples. This sample comprised cultured PBMCs, obtained from culture after CMV antigen stimulation. The V gene is TRBV24-1, the J gene TRBJ2-3; D perhaps matches TRBD2 (6 bases). In nucleotides, the CDR3 is TGTGCCACCGGAGATTCGGGAGTGGGAGCAGATACGCAGTATTTT. It translates to CATGDSGVGADTQYF.